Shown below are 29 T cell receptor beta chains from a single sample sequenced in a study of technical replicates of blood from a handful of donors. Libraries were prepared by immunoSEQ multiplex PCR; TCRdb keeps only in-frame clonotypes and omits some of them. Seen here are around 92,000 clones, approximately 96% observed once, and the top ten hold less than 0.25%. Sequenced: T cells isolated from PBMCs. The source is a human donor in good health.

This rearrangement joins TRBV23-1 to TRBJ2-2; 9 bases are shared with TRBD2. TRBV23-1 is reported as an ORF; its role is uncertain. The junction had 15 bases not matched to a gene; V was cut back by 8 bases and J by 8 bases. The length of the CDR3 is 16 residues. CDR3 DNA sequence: TGCGCCAGCTTCTATCGGCTAGCGGGATGTACGGGGGAGCTGTTTTTT. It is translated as CASFYRLAGCTGELFF.

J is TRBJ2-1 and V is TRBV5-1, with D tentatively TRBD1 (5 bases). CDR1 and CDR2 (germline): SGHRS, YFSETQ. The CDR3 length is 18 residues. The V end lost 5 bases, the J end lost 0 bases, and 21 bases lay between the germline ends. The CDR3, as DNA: TGCGCCAGCAGAACTCTGGGGCAGCTCCCGAGCTCCTACAATGAGCAGTTCTTC. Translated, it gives CASRTLGQLPSSYNEQFF. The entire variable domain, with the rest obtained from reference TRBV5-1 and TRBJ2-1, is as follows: KAGVTQTPRYLIKTRGQQVTLSCSPISGHRSVSWYQQTPGQGLQFLFEYFSETQRNKGNFPGRFSGRQFSNSRSEMNVSTLELGDSALYLCASRTLGQLPSSYNEQFFGPGTRLTVL.

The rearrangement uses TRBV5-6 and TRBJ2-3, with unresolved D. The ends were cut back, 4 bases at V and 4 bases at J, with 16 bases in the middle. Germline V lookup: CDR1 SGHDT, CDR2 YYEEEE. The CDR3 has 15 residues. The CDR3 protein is CASSIYIFWPDTQYF. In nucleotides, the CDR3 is TGTGCCAGCAGCATTTACATTTTTTGGCCAGATACGCAGTATTTT.

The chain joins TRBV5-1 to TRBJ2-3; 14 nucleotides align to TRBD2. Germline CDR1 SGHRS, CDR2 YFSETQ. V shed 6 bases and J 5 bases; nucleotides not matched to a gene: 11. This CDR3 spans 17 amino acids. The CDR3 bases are TGCGCCAGCACTCCAATGGGACTAGCGGGAGTTTTAGATACGCAGTATTTT. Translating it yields CASTPMGLAGVLDTQYF.

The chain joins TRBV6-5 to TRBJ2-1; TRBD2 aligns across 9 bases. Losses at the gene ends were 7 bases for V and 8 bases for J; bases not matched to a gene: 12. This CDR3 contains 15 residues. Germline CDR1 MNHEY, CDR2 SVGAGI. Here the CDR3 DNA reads TGTGCCAGCAACTCACCGGGACTAGCTCGCCATGAGCAGTTCTTC. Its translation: CASNSPGLARHEQFF.

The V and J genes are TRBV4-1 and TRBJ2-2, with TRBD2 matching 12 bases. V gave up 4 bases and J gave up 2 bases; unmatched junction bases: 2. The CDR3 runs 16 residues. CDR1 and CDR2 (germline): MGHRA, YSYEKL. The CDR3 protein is CASSLGLAGNTGELFF. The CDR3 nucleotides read TGCGCCAGCAGCCTAGGACTAGCGGGAAACACCGGGGAGCTGTTTTTT.

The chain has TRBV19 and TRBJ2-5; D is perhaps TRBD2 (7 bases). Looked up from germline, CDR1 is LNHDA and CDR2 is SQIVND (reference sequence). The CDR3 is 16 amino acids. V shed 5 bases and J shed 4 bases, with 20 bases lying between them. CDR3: CASSSVARGGGETQYF. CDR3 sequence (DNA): TGTGCCAGTAGTTCCGTGGCGAGGGGGGGTGGAGAGACCCAGTACTTC.

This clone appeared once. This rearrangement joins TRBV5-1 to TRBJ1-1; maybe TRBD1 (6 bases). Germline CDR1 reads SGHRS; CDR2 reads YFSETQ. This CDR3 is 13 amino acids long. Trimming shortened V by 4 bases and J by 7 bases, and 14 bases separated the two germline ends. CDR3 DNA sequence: TGCGCCAGCAGCAACAGGGATTCTTTTGAAGCTTTCTTT. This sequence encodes CASSNRDSFEAFF. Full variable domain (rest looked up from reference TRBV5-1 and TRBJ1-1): KAGVTQTPRYLIKTRGQQVTLSCSPISGHRSVSWYQQTPGQGLQFLFEYFSETQRNKGNFPGRFSGRQFSNSRSEMNVSTLELGDSALYLCASSNRDSFEAFFGQGTRLTVV.

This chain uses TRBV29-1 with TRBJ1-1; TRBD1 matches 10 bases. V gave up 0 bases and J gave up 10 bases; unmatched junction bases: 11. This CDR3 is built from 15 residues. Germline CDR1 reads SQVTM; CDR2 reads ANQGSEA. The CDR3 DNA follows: TGCAGCGTTGAAGATCCGGGACAGGGGCGTTTTGGAGCTTTCTTT. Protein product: CSVEDPGQGRFGAFF.

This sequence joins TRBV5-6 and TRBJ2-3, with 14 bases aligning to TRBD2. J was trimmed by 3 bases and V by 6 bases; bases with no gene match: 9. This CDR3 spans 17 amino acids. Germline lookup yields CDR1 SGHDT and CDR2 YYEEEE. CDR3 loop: CASNPPGLAGETDTQYF. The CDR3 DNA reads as TGTGCCAGCAACCCACCGGGACTAGCGGGAGAGACAGATACGCAGTATTTT.

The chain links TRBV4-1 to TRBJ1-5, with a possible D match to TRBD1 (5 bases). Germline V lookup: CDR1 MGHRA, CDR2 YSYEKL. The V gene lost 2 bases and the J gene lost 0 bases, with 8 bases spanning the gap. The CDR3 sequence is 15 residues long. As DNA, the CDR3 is TGCGCCAGCAGCCAACAGGGTCCTAGCAATCAGCCCCAGCATTTT. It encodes CASSQQGPSNQPQHF.

The CDR3 nucleotides read TGTGCCAGCAGCCCTGCCAGCGACTCCTACAATGAGCAGTTCTTC. It encodes CASSPASDSYNEQFF. This chain uses TRBV7-9 with TRBJ2-1; D is uncertain. Germline lookup yields CDR1 SEHNR and CDR2 FQNEAQ (reference sequence). CDR3 size: 15 residues. The ends were cut back, 5 bases at V and 0 bases at J, with 11 bases in the middle.

This chain's CDR3 is CASSNRQGAYEQYF. The CDR3 DNA reads as TGTGCCAGCAGCAACCGACAGGGGGCTTACGAGCAGTACTTC. V is TRBV2 and J is TRBJ2-7; 10 bases agree with TRBD1. The CDR3 runs to 14 residues. V shed 6 bases, J shed 4 bases, and the junction held 6 bases outside the gene matches. The germline V gene encodes CDR1 SNHLY and CDR2 FYNNEI.

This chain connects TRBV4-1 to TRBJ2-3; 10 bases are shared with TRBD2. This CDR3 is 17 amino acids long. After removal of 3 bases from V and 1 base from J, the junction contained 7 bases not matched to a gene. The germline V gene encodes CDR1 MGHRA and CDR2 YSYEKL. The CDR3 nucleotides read TGCGCCAGCAGCCATGGCCCCCTAGCGGGAGGCACAGATACGCAGTATTTT. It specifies CASSHGPLAGGTDTQYF.

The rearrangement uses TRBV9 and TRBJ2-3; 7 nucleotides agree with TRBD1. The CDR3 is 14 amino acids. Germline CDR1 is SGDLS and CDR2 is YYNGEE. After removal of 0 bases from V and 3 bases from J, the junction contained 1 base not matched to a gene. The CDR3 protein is CASSVATGTDTQYF. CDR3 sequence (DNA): TGTGCCAGCAGCGTAGCGACAGGGACAGATACGCAGTATTTT.

The CDR3 sequence is CASEPGTGDYEQYF. CDR3 bases: TGCGCCAGCGAGCCCGGGACAGGAGACTACGAGCAGTACTTC. The chain has TRBV5-1 and TRBJ2-7, with 8 bases matching TRBD1. Per the germline V gene, CDR1 is SGHRS and CDR2 is YFSETQ. CDR3 size: 14 residues. V lost 7 bases to trimming and J lost 3 bases; unmatched junction nucleotides: 9.

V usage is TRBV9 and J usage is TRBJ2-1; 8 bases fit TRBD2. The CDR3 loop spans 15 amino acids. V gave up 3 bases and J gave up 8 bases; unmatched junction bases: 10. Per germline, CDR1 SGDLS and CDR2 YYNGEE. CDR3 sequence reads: CASSAGLGNSDEQFF. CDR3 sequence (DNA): TGTGCCAGCAGCGCGGGACTAGGGAATTCAGATGAGCAGTTCTTC.

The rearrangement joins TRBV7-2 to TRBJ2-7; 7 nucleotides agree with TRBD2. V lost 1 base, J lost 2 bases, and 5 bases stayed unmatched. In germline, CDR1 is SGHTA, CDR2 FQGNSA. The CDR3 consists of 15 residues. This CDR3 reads CASSLGGGAPYEQYF. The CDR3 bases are TGTGCCAGCAGCTTAGGGGGGGGAGCTCCCTACGAGCAGTACTTC.

CDR3 region: CASSLRAGGQETQYF. CDR3 DNA sequence: TGTGCCAGCAGCTTGCGGGCGGGGGGTCAAGAGACCCAGTACTTC. V and J are TRBV5-4 and TRBJ2-5; 8 bases agree with TRBD2. This CDR3 has 15 residues. V dropped 1 base and J dropped 2; count of bases not matched to a gene: 4. CDR1 SGHNT and CDR2 YYREEE come from the germline V gene (reference sequence).

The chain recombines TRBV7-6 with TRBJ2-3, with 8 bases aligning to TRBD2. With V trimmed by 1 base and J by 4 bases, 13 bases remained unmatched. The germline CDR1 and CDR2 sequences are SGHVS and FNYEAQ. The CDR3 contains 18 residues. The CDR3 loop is CASSLEASGSFGADTQYF. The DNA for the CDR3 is TGTGCCAGCAGCTTAGAAGCTAGCGGGTCCTTTGGCGCAGATACGCAGTATTTT.

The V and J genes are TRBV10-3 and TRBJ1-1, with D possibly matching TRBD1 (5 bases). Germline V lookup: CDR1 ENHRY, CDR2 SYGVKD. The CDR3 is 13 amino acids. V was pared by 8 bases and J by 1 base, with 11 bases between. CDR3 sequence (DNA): TGTGCCATCGGGGCGAGTAGGAACACTGAAGCTTTCTTT. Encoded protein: CAIGASRNTEAFF.

CDR3 residues: CASSPAAGSGYTF. For the CDR3, the DNA is TGTGCCAGCAGCCCGGCGGCAGGGTCTGGCTACACCTTC. This rearrangement joins TRBV28 to TRBJ1-2, with D perhaps matching TRBD1 (5 bases). Per the germline V gene, CDR1 is MDHEN and CDR2 is SYDVKM. V dropped 6 bases and J dropped 7 bases, with 15 bases sitting between them. This CDR3 comprises 13 residues.

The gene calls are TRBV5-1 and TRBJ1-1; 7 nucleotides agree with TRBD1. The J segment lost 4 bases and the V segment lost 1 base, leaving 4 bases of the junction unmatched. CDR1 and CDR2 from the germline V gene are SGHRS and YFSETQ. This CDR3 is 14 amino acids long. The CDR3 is CASSLTGDGTEAFF. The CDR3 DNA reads TGCGCCAGCAGCTTGACAGGGGACGGCACTGAAGCTTTCTTT. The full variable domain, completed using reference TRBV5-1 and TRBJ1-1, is KAGVTQTPRYLIKTRGQQVTLSCSPISGHRSVSWYQQTPGQGLQFLFEYFSETQRNKGNFPGRFSGRQFSNSRSEMNVSTLELGDSALYLCASSLTGDGTEAFFGQGTRLTVV.

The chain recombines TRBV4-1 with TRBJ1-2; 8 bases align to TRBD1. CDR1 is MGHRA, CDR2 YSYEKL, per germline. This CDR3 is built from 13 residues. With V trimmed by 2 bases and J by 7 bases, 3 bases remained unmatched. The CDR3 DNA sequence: TGCGCCAGCAGCCAACAACAGGGGGTTGGCTACACCTTC. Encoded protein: CASSQQQGVGYTF.

The CDR3 DNA reads TGTGCCAGCAGTTCCACGACTAGCGGGATTTACAATGAGCAGTTCTTC. Amino acids: CASSSTTSGIYNEQFF. The chain joins TRBV27 to TRBJ2-1; 11 positions match TRBD2. V was pared by 4 bases and J by 4 bases, with 6 bases of the junction left unmatched. The CDR3 has 16 amino acids. Germline assignment: CDR1 MNHEY and CDR2 SMNVEV (reference sequence).

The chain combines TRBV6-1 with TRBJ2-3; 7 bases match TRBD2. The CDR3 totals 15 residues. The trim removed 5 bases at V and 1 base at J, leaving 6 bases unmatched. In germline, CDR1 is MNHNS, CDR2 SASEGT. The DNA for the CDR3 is TGTGCCAGCAGTAGCTTGGGGGGGGGCACAGATACGCAGTATTTT. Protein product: CASSSLGGGTDTQYF.

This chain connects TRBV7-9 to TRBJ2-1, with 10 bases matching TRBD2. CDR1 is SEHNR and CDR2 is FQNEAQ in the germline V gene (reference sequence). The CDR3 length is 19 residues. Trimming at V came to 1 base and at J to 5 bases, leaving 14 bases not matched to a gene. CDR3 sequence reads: CASSLVASLAGDGNNEQFF. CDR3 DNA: TGTGCCAGCAGCTTAGTTGCGTCGCTAGCGGGAGATGGTAACAATGAGCAGTTCTTC.

CDR3 region: CASSIGTSGDTDTQYF. The CDR3 nucleotides read TGTGCCAGCAGCATAGGGACTAGCGGGGACACAGATACGCAGTATTTT. The rearrangement links TRBV5-8 to TRBJ2-3, with 13 bases fitting TRBD2. This CDR3 comprises 16 residues. V gave up 4 bases and J gave up 2 bases; unmatched junction bases: 4. Germline CDR1 reads SGHTS; CDR2 reads YDEGEE.

CDR3 amino acids: CASSVTGTDTQYF. Here the CDR3 DNA reads TGTGCCAGCAGCGTAACGGGCACAGATACGCAGTATTTT. V is TRBV9 and J is TRBJ2-3; the D is unclear. Germline V lookup: CDR1 SGDLS, CDR2 YYNGEE. The V and J ends lost 1 base and 1 base respectively, with 4 bases between them. This CDR3 region has 13 residues.